Here is one T cell receptor beta chain with its context. The data stem from a study of T cell repertoires in cytomegalovirus infection. MiXCR, applied by TCRdb to the reads, yields one record per CDR3 protein. The sample yields about 260,000 distinct CDR3 sequences, roughly an eighth seen once. V gave up 0 bases and J gave up 5 bases, with 10 bases separating them. The CDR3 contains 15 residues. The material sequenced was PBMCs. This receptor was identified in a human donor in good health (CMV status not recorded). Some clones in this sample may be carry-over from other donors' samples. V gene TRBV12-3 or TRBV12-4 combines with J gene TRBJ2-2; the D gene is possibly TRBD2 (5 bases). CDR3 coding DNA: TGTGCCAGCAGTTTAGCAGCGGTCTGGACCGGGGAGCTGTTTTTT. Residues: CASSLAAVWTGELFF.